This TCR beta chain originates from a study of T cells in Graves' hyperthyroidism and ophthalmopathy. Points from the study as a whole: Prediction of ophthalmopathy progression came a median about 6 months pre-onset. Ophthalmopathy could be told apart from stable hyperthyroidism with a 13 V-J model.

CDR3 length: 13 residues. Per the germline V gene, CDR1 is GTSNPN and CDR2 is SVGIG (reference sequence). Trimming removed 6 bases from V and 2 bases from J, with 13 bases in between. Each person with ophthalmopathy scored at least 3 on the Clinical Activity Score, reached NOSPECS grade 4 or higher, and had been ill under 3 months. TCR beta CDR3 sequences were amplified from RNA transcripts. Using the HTBI primer set, a first-round RT-PCR was run on the TCR CDR3. MiXCR, applied by TCRdb to the multiplex PCR reads, yields one record per CDR3 protein. Of roughly 530,000 distinct CDR3 sequences in the sample, roughly 17% are singletons; the top ten hold roughly a sixth. The table lists this clonotype with many counts. Its antigen is undetermined.

This chain connects TRBV30 to TRBJ2-5; tentative D call: TRBD2 (7 bases). The sequenced material came from blood. This sequence originates from a woman between 18 and 29 years old with Graves' ophthalmopathy. This CDR3 reads CACEGRGQETQYF. The CDR3 DNA reads TGTGCCTGCGAGGGGAGGGGGCAAGAGACCCAGTACTTC.